This paragraph reports one TCR beta chain. What it binds is not known. This record comes from a study of blood T cells in healthy people across ages. Study as a whole: Roughly one uniquely barcoded beta molecule per two T cells was captured. Study outcomes and limitations: Roughly linear age-related decline in beta diversity appeared, significant by age 40. Reliance upon unsorted PBMCs precluded definitive naive versus antigen-experienced comparison.

With a J-beta primer mix and a sample-barcoded 5' primer, a second PCR ran about 7 to 12 cycles. Using its own MiXCR run on the 5' RACE reads, TCRdb lists one record per CDR3 protein. The repertoire holds hundreds of thousands of distinct CDR3 sequences, with more than 25% as singletons. Healthy individuals of Caucasian origin from Russia, aged 6 to 90, served as donors. The CDR3 loop spans 15 amino acids. V was pared by 1 base and J by 7 bases, with 10 bases of the junction left unmatched. The V gene's germline CDR1 is LGHDT and CDR2 YNNKEL (reference sequence). The chain uses TRBV3-1 and TRBJ2-7, with 7 bases matching TRBD1. Sequenced sample: blood. The source of this sequence is an elderly woman in good health. In DNA, the CDR3 is TGTGCCAGCAGCCAAGCCTACAGGGACAGCAATGAGCAGTACTTC. As protein: CASSQAYRDSNEQYF.